One sample yielded the 16 T cell receptor beta chains listed below, sequenced in a study of OX40 agonist ivuxolimab in advanced cancers. The method was immunoSEQ multiplex PCR; TCRdb's version includes in-frame clones alone and lacks a portion of them. The sample includes 74,000 or so clones, approximately 94% of them seen just once. The input for sequencing was CD4+ or CD8+ T cells sorted from blood, taken in a trial of the OX40 agonist ivuxolimab. These receptors were taken from an adult with an advanced solid tumor such as melanoma, head and neck, liver or kidney cancer.

The J gene is TRBJ1-2, the V gene TRBV5-1; no reliable D call. The CDR3 is 14 residues long. CDR1 is SGHRS and CDR2 is YFSETQ in the germline V gene. Trimming left V 1 base short and J 6 bases short, with 13 bases between. The CDR3 DNA sequence: TGCGCCAGCAGCTTGACTGTGGTGGGTGATGGCTACACCTTC. Protein product: CASSLTVVGDGYTF.

The V gene is TRBV18, the J gene TRBJ1-1, with a weak D call TRBD1 (6 bases). V was clipped by 4 bases and J by 1 base, with 13 bases between them. CDR1 and CDR2 from the germline V gene are KGHSH and LQKENI. This CDR3 has 15 residues. The CDR3 DNA sequence: TGTGCCAGCTCACTTACAGGGACGGGGAACACTGAAGCTTTCTTT. It translates to CASSLTGTGNTEAFF.

The rearrangement links TRBV7-9 to TRBJ2-1; D unresolved. There are 15 residues in the CDR3. V shed 7 bases and J shed 0 bases, with 13 bases lying between them. Looked up from germline, CDR1 is SEHNR and CDR2 is FQNEAQ (reference sequence). CDR3 nucleotide sequence: TGTGCCAGCACCCCCGAATTAAGCTCCTACAATGAGCAGTTCTTC. Its translation: CASTPELSSYNEQFF. The entire variable domain, with the rest obtained from reference TRBV7-9 and TRBJ2-1, is as follows: DTGVSQNPRHKITKRGQNVTFRCDPISEHNRLYWYRQTLGQGPEFLTYFQNEAQLEKSRLLSDRFSAERPKGSFSTLEIQRTEQGDSAMYLCASTPELSSYNEQFFGPGTRLTVL.

The chain combines TRBV27 with TRBJ1-2, with 7 bases matching TRBD1. This CDR3 comprises 16 residues. The germline V gene encodes CDR1 MNHEY and CDR2 SMNVEV (reference sequence). V shed 3 bases, J shed 4 bases, and the junction held 11 bases outside the gene matches. CDR3 sequence (DNA): TGTGCCAGCAGTTTTATCCTCGCAGGGGGTCTCTATGGCTACACCTTC. Its translation is CASSFILAGGLYGYTF.

V gene TRBV28 combines with J gene TRBJ2-3; D is undetermined. V dropped 1 base and J dropped 0 bases, with 11 bases sitting between them. Germline V CDR1 and CDR2: MDHEN, SYDVKM. CDR3 length: 16 residues. For the CDR3, the DNA is TGTGCCAGCAGTTTATCCCCACGACGGAGCACAGATACGCAGTATTTT. Its protein product is CASSLSPRRSTDTQYF. The variable domain in full, with the rest retrieved from reference TRBV28 and TRBJ2-3, is DVKVTQSSRYLVKRTGEKVFLECVQDMDHENMFWYRQDPGLGLRLIYFSYDVKMKEKGDIPEGYSVSREKKERFSLILESASTNQTSMYLCASSLSPRRSTDTQYFGPGTRLTVL.

This clone was seen only once. The gene calls are TRBV7-8 and TRBJ2-5, with 8 positions matching TRBD1. V shed 5 bases, J shed 2 bases, and the junction held 10 bases outside the gene matches. Looked up from germline, CDR1 is SGHVS and CDR2 is FQNEAQ. There are 16 residues in the CDR3. CDR3 nucleotide sequence: TGTGCCAGCAGCAGTCAGACAGGGGTGGGACAAGAGACCCAGTACTTC. Its translation: CASSSQTGVGQETQYF.

The chain combines TRBV19 with TRBJ2-2, with 9 bases lining up with TRBD1. The V segment lost 6 bases and the J segment 6 bases; nucleotides outside the gene matches: 11. The germline V gene has CDR1 LNHDA and CDR2 SQIVND (reference sequence). CDR3 length: 16 residues. The CDR3 nucleotides are TGTGCCAGTAGACAGGGGACAGGGTATAGGTCCGGGGAGCTGTTTTTT. Residues: CASRQGTGYRSGELFF.

J is TRBJ2-7 and V is TRBV19; 10 positions match TRBD1. V lost 5 bases and J lost 4; bases outside the gene matches: 5. This CDR3 has 14 amino acids. The germline gives CDR1 LNHDA, CDR2 SQIVND (reference sequence). Written as DNA, the CDR3 is TGTGCCAGTAGTTCTGGGACAGGGGAATACGAGCAGTACTTC. Translating it yields CASSSGTGEYEQYF.

This chain joins TRBV19 and TRBJ2-1; TRBD2 agrees at 8 bases. The CDR3 sequence is 13 residues long. V shed 7 bases and J 3 bases; nucleotides not matched to a gene: 2. Germline V lookup: CDR1 LNHDA, CDR2 SQIVND (reference sequence). CDR3 sequence: CASTGGFYNEQFF. The CDR3 DNA is TGTGCCAGTACGGGGGGGTTCTACAATGAGCAGTTCTTC.

This chain links TRBV5-1 with TRBJ2-7; D may correspond to TRBD1 or TRBD2 (5 bases each). This CDR3 region has 13 residues. Germline CDR1 SGHRS, CDR2 YFSETQ. V was clipped by 4 bases and J by 3 bases, with 11 bases between them. CDR3 sequence: CASSTGLIYEQYF. As DNA, the CDR3 is TGCGCCAGCAGCACAGGACTGATCTACGAGCAGTACTTC.

The chain recombines TRBV5-6 with TRBJ2-4; unclear D gene. V lost 6 bases to trimming and J lost 0 bases, with 16 bases between them. The CDR3 extends over 16 amino acids. Germline values: CDR1 SGHDT, CDR2 YYEEEE. The CDR3 is CASTPPRSLAKNIQYF. Here the CDR3 DNA reads TGTGCCAGCACCCCGCCCCGCAGCCTAGCCAAAAACATTCAGTACTTC.

The chain has TRBV7-9 and TRBJ2-7; D is unresolved. The CDR3 length is 14 residues. CDR1 is SEHNR and CDR2 is FQNEAQ in the germline V gene (reference sequence). Trimming stripped 1 base from V and 0 bases from J, with 7 bases between. This CDR3 reads CASSLGGPSYEQYF. The CDR3 DNA sequence: TGTGCCAGCAGCTTAGGCGGACCCTCCTACGAGCAGTACTTC.

The rearrangement links TRBV28 to TRBJ2-7; a possible D gene is TRBD1 (6 bases). The V end lost 6 bases, the J end lost 0 bases, and 12 bases lay between the germline ends. The germline V gene has CDR1 MDHEN and CDR2 SYDVKM. The CDR3 is 14 residues long. The CDR3 DNA reads TGTGCCAGCAGCCGTGGGGACACCTCCTACGAGCAGTACTTC. Amino acid sequence: CASSRGDTSYEQYF.

The chain links TRBV27 to TRBJ2-3, with 10 bases identical to TRBD1. V lost 1 base, J lost 4 bases, and 8 bases stayed unmatched. Germline CDR1 and CDR2: MNHEY and SMNVEV (reference sequence). This CDR3 contains 17 residues. CDR3 in DNA: TGTGCCAGCAGTTTATTTCCGGGACAGGGGTTGTCAGATACGCAGTATTTT. Translating gives CASSLFPGQGLSDTQYF.

This clone was found once. V is TRBV9 and J is TRBJ2-3, with 10 bases identical to TRBD2. Per the germline V gene, CDR1 is SGDLS and CDR2 is YYNGEE. V was clipped by 0 bases and J by 2 bases; unmatched bases: 6. The length of the CDR3 is 17 residues. CDR3 DNA: TGTGCCAGCAGCGTAGCAGTAGCGGGGGGCCCCACAGATACGCAGTATTTT. As protein: CASSVAVAGGPTDTQYF.

This clone was observed once. V and J are TRBV7-9 and TRBJ1-1; 8 bases are a match to TRBD1. The CDR3 has 14 residues. The V segment lost 5 bases and the J segment 5 bases; nucleotides outside the gene matches: 7. The germline V gene has CDR1 SEHNR and CDR2 FQNEAQ (reference sequence). In nucleotides, the CDR3 is TGTGCCAGCAGCACCCGGACAGGGTTAACTGAAGCTTTCTTT. Protein product: CASSTRTGLTEAFF.